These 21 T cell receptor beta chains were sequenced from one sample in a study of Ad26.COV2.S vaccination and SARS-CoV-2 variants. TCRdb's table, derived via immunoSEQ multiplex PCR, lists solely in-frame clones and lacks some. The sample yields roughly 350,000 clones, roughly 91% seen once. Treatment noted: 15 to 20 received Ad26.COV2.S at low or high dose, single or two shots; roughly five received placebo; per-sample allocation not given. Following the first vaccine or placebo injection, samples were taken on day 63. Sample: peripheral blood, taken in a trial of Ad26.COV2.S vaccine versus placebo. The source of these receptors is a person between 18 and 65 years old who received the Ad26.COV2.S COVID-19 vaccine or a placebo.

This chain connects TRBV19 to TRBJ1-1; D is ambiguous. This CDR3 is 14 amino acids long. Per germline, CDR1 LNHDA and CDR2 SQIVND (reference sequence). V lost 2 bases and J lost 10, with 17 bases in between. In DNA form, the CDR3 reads TGTGCCAGTAGTATACCCCCCGACCCCCGGACAGCTTTCTTT. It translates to CASSIPPDPRTAFF.

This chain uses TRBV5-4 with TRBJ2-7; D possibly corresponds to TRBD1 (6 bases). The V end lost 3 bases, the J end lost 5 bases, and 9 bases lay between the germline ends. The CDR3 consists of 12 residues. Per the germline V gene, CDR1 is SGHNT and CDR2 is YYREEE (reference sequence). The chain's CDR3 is CASSWDTNEQYF. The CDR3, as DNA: TGTGCCAGCAGCTGGGACACAAACGAGCAGTACTTC. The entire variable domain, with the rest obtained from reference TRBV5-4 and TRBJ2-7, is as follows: ETGVTQSPTHLIKTRGQQVTLRCSSQSGHNTVSWYQQALGQGPQFIFQYYREEENGRGNFPPRFSGLQFPNYSSELNVNALELDDSALYLCASSWDTNEQYFGPGTRLTVT.

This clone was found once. CDR3 loop: CASSLEVSNTYGYTF. CDR3 nucleotide sequence: TGTGCCAGCAGCTTAGAGGTCTCCAACACCTATGGCTACACCTTC. The chain employs TRBV7-9 and TRBJ1-2, with unresolved D. The V gene lost 1 base and the J gene lost 4 bases, with 13 bases spanning the gap. CDR3 length: 15 residues. CDR1 and CDR2 from the germline V gene are SEHNR and FQNEAQ (reference sequence).

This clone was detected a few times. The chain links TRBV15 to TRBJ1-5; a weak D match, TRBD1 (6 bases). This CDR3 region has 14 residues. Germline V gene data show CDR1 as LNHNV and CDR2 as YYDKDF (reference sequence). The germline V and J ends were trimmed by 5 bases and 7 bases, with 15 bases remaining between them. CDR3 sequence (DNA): TGTGCCACCAGCTCGGGACATCTGAGACAGCCCCAGCATTTT. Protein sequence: CATSSGHLRQPQHF.

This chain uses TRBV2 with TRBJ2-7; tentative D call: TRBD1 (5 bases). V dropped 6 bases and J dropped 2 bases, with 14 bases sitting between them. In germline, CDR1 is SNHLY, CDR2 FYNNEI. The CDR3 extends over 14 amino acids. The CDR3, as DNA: TGTGCCAGCAGAGAGCTCAGACAGACCTACGAGCAGTACTTC. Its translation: CASRELRQTYEQYF.

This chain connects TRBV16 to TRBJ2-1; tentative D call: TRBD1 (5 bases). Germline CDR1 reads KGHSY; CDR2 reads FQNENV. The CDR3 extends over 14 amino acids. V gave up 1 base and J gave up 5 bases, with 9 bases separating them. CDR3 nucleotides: TGTGCCAGCAGCCAATTGGGGCTCCACAATGAGCAGTTCTTC. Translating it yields CASSQLGLHNEQFF. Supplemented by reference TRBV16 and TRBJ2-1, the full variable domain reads GEEVAQTPKHLVRGEGQKAKLYCAPIKGHSYVFWYQQVLKNEFKFLISFQNENVFDETGMPKERFSAKCLPNSPCSLEIQATKLEDSAVYFCASSQLGLHNEQFFGPGTRLTVL.

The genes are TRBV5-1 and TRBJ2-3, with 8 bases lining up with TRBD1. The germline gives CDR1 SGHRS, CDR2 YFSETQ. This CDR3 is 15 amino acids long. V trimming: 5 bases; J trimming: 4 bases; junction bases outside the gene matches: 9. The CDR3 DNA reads TGCGCCAGCAGAAAGACAGGGGTGGGGGCAGATACGCAGTATTTT. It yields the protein CASRKTGVGADTQYF.

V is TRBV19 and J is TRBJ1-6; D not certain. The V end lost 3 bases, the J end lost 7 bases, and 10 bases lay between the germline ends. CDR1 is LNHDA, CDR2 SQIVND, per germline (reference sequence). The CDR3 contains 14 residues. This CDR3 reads CASSILDPNSPLHF. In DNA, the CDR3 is TGTGCCAGTAGTATCCTGGACCCGAATTCACCCCTCCACTTT.

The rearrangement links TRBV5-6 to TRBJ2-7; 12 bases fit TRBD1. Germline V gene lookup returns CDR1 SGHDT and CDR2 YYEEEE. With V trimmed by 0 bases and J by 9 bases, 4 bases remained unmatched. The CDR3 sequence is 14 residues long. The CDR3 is CASSLAGTGGWQYF. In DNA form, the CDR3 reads TGTGCCAGCAGCTTGGCCGGGACAGGGGGCTGGCAGTACTTC.

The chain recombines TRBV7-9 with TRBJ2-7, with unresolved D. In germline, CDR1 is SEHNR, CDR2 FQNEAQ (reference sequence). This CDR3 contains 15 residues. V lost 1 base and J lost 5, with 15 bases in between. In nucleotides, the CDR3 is TGTGCCAGCAGCTTAGGGGCAGGTTCGGGTCACGAGCAGTACTTC. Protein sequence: CASSLGAGSGHEQYF.

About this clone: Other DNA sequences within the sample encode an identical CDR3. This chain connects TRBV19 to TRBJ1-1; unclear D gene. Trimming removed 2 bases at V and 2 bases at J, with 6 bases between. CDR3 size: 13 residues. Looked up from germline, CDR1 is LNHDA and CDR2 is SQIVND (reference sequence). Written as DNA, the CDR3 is TGTGCCAGTAGTATAATGGGAAACACTGAAGCTTTCTTT. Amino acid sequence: CASSIMGNTEAFF. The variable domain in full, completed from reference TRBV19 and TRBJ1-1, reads DGGITQSPKYLFRKEGQNVTLSCEQNLNHDAMYWYRQDPGQGLRLIYYSQIVNDFQKGDIAEGYSVSREKKESFPLTVTSAQKNPTAFYLCASSIMGNTEAFFGQGTRLTVV.

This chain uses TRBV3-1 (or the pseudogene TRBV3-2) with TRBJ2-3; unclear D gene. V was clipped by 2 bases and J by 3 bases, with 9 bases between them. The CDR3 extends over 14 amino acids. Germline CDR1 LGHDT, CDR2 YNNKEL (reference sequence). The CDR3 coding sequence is TGTGCCAGCAGCCAACTAATGAGAACAGATACGCAGTATTTT. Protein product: CASSQLMRTDTQYF.

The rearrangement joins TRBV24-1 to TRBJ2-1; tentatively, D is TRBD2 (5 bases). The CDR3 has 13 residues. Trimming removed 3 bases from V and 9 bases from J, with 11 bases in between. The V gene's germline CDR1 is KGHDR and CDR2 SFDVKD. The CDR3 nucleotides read TGTGCCACCAGTGATGGACGGGGTACTGAGCAGTTCTTC. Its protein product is CATSDGRGTEQFF.

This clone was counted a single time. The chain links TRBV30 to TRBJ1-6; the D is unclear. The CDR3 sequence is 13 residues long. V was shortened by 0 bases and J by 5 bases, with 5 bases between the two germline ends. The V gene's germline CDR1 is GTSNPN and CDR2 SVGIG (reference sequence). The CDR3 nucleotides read TGTGCCTGGAGTGTAATGGATAATTCACCCCTCCACTTT. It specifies CAWSVMDNSPLHF. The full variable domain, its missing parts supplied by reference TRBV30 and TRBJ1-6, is SQTIHQWPATLVQPVGSPLSLECTVEGTSNPNLYWYRQAAGRGLQLLFYSVGIGQISSEVPQNLSASRPQDRQFILSSKKLLLSDSGFYLCAWSVMDNSPLHFGNGTRLTVT.

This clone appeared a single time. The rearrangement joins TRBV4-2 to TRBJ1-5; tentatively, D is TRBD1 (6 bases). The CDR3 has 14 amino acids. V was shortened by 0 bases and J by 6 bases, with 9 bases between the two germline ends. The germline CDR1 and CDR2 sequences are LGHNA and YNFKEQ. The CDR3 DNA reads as TGTGCCAGCAGCCAAGATTTAGGGGGTCAGCCCCAGCATTTT. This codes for CASSQDLGGQPQHF.

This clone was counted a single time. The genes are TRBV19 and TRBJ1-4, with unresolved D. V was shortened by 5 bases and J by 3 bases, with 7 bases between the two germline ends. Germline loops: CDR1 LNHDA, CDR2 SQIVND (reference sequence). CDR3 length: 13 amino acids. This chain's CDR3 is CASSVSSNEKLFF. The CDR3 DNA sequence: TGTGCCAGTAGTGTGTCCTCTAATGAAAAACTGTTTTTT.

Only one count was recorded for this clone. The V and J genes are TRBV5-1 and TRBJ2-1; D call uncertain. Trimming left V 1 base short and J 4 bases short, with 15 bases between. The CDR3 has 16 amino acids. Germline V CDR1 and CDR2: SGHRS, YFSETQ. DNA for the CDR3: TGCGCCAGCAGCTTGAGGTCCCAGGCCCTTTACAATGAGCAGTTCTTC. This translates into CASSLRSQALYNEQFF.

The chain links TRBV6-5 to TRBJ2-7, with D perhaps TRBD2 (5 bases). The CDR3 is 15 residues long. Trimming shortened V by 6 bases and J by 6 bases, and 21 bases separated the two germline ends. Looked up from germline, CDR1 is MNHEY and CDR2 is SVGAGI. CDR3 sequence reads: CASRQFGLAVAEQYF. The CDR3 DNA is TGTGCCAGCAGGCAGTTTGGGCTAGCTGTCGCCGAGCAGTACTTC.

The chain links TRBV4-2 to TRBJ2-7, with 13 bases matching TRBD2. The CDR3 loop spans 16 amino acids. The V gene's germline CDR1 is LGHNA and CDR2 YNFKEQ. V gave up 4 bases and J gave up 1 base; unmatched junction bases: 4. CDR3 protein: CASSLGLAGESYEQYF. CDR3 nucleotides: TGTGCCAGCAGCCTAGGACTAGCGGGAGAGTCCTACGAGCAGTACTTC.

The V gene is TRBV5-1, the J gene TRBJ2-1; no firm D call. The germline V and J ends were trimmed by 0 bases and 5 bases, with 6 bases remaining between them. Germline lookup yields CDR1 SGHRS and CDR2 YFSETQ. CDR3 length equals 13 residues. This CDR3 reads CASSLAMNNEQFF. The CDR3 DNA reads TGCGCCAGCAGCTTGGCCATGAACAATGAGCAGTTCTTC.

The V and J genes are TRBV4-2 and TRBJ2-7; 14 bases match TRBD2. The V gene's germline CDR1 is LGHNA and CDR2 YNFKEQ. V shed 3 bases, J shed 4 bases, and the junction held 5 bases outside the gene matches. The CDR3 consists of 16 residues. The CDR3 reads CASSHGTSGRSYEQYF. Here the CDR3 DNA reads TGTGCCAGCAGCCATGGGACTAGCGGGAGATCATACGAGCAGTACTTC.